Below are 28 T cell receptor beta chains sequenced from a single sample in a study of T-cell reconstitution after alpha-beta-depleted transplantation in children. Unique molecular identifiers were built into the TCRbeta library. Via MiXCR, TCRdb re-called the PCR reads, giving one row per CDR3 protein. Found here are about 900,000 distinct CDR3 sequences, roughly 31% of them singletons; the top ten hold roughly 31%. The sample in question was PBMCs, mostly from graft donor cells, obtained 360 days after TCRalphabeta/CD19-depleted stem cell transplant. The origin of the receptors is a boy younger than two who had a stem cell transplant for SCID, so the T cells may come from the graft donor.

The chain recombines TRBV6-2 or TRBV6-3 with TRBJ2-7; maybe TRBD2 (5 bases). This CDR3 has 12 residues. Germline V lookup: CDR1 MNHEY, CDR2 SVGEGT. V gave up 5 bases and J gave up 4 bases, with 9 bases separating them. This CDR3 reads CASSHEGYEQYF. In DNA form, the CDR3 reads TGTGCCAGCAGTCATGAGGGTTACGAGCAGTACTTC.

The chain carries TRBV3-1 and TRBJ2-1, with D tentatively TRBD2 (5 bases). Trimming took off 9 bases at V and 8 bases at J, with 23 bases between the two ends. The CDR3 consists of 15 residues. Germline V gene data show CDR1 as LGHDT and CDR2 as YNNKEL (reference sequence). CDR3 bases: TGTGCCAGTAGCTCGCCCCTTGGTGGGAGTCATGAGCAGTTCTTC. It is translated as CASSSPLGGSHEQFF.

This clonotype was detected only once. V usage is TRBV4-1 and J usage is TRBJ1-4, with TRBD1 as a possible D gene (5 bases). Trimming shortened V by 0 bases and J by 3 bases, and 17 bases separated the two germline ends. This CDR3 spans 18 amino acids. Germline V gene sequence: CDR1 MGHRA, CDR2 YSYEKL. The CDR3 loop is CASSQDSPGDGSNEKLFF. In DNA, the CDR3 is TGCGCCAGCAGCCAAGATTCTCCGGGGGACGGGTCTAATGAAAAACTGTTTTTT.

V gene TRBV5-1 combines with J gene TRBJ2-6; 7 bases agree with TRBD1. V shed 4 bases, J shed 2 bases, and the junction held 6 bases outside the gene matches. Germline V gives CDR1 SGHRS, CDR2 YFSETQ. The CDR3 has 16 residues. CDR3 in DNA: TGCGCCAGCAGCGATTTCCAGGGGGCTGGGGCCAACGTCCTGACTTTC. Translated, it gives CASSDFQGAGANVLTF. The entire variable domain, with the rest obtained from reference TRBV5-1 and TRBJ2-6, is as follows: KAGVTQTPRYLIKTRGQQVTLSCSPISGHRSVSWYQQTPGQGLQFLFEYFSETQRNKGNFPGRFSGRQFSNSRSEMNVSTLELGDSALYLCASSDFQGAGANVLTFGAGSRLTVL.

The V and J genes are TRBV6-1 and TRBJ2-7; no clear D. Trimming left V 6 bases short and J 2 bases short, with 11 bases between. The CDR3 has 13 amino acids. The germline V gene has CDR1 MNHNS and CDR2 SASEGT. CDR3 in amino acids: CASRIRAAYEQYF. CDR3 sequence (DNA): TGTGCCAGCAGAATAAGGGCCGCCTACGAGCAGTACTTC.

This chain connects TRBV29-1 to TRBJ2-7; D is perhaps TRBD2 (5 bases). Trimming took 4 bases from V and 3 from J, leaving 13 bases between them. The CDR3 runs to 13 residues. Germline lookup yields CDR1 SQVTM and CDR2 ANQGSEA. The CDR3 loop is CSVGREYGYEQYF. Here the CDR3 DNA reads TGCAGCGTTGGTAGGGAGTATGGCTACGAGCAGTACTTC.

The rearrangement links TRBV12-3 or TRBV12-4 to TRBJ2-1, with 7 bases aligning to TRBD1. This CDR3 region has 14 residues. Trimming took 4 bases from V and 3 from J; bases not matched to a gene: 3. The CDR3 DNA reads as TGTGCCAGCAGTTGGGGACAGATCTACAATGAGCAGTTCTTC. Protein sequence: CASSWGQIYNEQFF.

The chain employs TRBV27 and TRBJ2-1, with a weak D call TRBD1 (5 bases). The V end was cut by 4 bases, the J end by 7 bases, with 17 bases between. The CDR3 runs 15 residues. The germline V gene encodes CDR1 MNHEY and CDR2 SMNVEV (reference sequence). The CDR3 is CASSSPWAGSNEQFF. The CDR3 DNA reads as TGTGCCAGCAGTTCCCCATGGGCAGGGTCGAATGAGCAGTTCTTC.

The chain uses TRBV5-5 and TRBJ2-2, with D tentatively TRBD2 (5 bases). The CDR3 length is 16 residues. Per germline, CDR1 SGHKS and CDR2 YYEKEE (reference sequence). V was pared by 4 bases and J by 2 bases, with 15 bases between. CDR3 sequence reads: CASSRWPRVNTGELFF. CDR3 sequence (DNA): TGTGCCAGCAGCCGGTGGCCGAGGGTAAACACCGGGGAGCTGTTTTTT.

The CDR3 sequence is CASSRKLAPGSYEQYF. The CDR3 bases are TGTGCCAGCAGCCGTAAACTAGCTCCGGGATCCTACGAGCAGTACTTC. V is TRBV11-2 and J is TRBJ2-7; D is possibly TRBD2 (6 bases). V was trimmed by 5 bases and J by 1 base, leaving 18 bases between them. From germline, CDR1 is SGHAT and CDR2 FQNNGV. The CDR3 has 16 residues. The whole variable domain, remainder taken from reference TRBV11-2 and TRBJ2-7, is EAGVAQSPRYKIIEKRQSVAFWCNPISGHATLYWYQQILGQGPKLLIQFQNNGVVDDSQLPKDRFSAERLKGVDSTLKIQPAKLEDSAVYLCASSRKLAPGSYEQYFGPGTRLTVT.

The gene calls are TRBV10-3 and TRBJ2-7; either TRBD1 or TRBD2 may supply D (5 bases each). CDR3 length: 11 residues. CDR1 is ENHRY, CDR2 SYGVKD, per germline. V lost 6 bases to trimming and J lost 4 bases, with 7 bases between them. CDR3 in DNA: TGTGCCATCAGGGGGGTATACGAGCAGTACTTC. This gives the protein CAIRGVYEQYF.

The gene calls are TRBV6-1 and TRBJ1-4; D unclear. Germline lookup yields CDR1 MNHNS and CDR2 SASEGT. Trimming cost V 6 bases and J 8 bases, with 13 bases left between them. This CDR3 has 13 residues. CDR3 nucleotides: TGTGCCAGCAGCATCAGGACGAGGGAAAAACTGTTTTTT. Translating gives CASSIRTREKLFF.

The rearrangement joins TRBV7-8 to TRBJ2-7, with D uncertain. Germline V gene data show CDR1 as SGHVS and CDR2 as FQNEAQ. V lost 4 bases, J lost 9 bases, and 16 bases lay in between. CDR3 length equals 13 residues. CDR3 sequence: CASSSNTPQWQYF. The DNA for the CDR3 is TGTGCCAGCAGCTCGAACACACCCCAATGGCAGTACTTC. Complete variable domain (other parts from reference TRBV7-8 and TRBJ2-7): GAGVSQSPRYKVAKRGQDVALRCDPISGHVSLFWYQQALGQGPEFLTYFQNEAQLDKSGLPSDRFFAERPEGSVSTLKIQRTQQEDSAVYLCASSSNTPQWQYFGPGTRLTVT.

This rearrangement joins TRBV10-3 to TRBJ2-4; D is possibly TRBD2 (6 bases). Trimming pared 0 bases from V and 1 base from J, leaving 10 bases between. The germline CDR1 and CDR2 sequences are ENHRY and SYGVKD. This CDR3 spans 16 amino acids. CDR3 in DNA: TGTGCCATCAGTGAGTCGATTCGGGGGGCCAAAAACATTCAGTACTTC. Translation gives CAISESIRGAKNIQYF.

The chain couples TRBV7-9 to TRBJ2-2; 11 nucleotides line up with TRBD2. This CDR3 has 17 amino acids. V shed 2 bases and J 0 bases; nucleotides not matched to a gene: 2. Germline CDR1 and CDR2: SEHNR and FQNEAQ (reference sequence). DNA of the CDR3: TGTGCCAGCAGCTTAACGGGACTAGCGGCGAACACCGGGGAGCTGTTTTTT. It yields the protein CASSLTGLAANTGELFF.

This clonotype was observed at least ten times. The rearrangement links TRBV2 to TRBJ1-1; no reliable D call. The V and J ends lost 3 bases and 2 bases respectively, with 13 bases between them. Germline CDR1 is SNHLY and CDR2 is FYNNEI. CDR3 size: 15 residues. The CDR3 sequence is CASSEDGQTNTEAFF. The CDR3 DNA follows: TGTGCCAGCAGTGAGGATGGCCAGACTAACACTGAAGCTTTCTTT.

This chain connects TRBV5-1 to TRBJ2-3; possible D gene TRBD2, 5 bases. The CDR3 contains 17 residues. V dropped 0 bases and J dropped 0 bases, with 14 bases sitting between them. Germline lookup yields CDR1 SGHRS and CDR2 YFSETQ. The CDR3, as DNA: TGCGCCAGCAGCTTGGTCCCTCTGCCGGGGAGCACAGATACGCAGTATTTT. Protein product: CASSLVPLPGSTDTQYF.

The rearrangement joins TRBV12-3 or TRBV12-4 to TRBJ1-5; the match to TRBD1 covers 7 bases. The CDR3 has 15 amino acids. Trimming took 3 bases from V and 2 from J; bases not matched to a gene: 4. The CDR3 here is CASSFTGEGNQPQHF. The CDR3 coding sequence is TGTGCCAGCAGTTTCACAGGGGAGGGCAATCAGCCCCAGCATTTT.

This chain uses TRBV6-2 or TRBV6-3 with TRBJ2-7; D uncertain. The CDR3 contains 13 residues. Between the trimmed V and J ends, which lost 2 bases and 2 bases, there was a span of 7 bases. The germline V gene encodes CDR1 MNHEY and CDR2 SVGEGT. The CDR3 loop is CASSYGQPYEQYF. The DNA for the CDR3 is TGTGCCAGCAGTTACGGCCAGCCCTACGAGCAGTACTTC.

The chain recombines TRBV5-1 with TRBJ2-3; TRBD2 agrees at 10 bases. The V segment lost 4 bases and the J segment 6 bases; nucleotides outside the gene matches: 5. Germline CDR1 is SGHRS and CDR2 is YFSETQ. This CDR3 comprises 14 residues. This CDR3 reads CASSVGTSVDTQYF. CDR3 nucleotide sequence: TGCGCCAGCAGCGTCGGGACTAGCGTCGATACGCAGTATTTT.

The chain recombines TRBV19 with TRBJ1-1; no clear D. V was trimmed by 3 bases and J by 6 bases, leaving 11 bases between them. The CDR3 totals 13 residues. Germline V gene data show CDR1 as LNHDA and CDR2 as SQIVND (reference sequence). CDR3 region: CASSILPASEAFF. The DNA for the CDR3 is TGTGCCAGTAGTATCCTCCCGGCCTCTGAAGCTTTCTTT.

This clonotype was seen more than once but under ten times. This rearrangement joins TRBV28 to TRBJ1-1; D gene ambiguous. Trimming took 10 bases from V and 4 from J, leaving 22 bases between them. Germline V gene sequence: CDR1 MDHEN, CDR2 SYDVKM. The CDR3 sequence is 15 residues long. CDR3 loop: CATSTIWRASTEAFF. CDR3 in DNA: TGTGCCACCTCGACCATATGGCGGGCGAGCACTGAAGCTTTCTTT.

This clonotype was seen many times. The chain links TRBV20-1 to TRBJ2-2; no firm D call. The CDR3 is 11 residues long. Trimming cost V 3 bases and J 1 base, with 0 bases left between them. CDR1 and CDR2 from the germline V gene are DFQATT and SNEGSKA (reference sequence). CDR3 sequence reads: CSARNTGELFF. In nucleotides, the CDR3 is TGCAGTGCTAGGAACACCGGGGAGCTGTTTTTT.

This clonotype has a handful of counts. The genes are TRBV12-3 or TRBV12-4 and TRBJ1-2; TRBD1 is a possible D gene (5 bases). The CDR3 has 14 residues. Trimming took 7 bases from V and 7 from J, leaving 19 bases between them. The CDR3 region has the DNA TGTGCCAGCACCAAGGGACCGACCGGTGGTGGCTACACCTTC. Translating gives CASTKGPTGGGYTF.

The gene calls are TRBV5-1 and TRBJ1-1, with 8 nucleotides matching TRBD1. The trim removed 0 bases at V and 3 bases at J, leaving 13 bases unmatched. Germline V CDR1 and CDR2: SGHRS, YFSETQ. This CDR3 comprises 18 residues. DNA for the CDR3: TGCGCCAGCAGCTTGGGGGGTTCGCGACAGGGGAGTTACACTGAAGCTTTCTTT. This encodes CASSLGGSRQGSYTEAFF. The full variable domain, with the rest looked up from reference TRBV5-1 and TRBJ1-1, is KAGVTQTPRYLIKTRGQQVTLSCSPISGHRSVSWYQQTPGQGLQFLFEYFSETQRNKGNFPGRFSGRQFSNSRSEMNVSTLELGDSALYLCASSLGGSRQGSYTEAFFGQGTRLTVV.

The CDR3 DNA is TGTGCCAGACTGGGGGGGGAAAAACAAGAGACCCAGTACTTC. Protein product: CARLGGEKQETQYF. The chain combines TRBV11-2 with TRBJ2-5; the match to TRBD2 covers 7 bases. Looked up from germline, CDR1 is SGHAT and CDR2 is FQNNGV. V was clipped by 9 bases and J by 2 bases; unmatched bases: 9. This CDR3 is built from 14 residues. The variable domain in full, completed from reference TRBV11-2 and TRBJ2-5, reads EAGVAQSPRYKIIEKRQSVAFWCNPISGHATLYWYQQILGQGPKLLIQFQNNGVVDDSQLPKDRFSAERLKGVDSTLKIQPAKLEDSAVYLCARLGGEKQETQYFGPGTRLLVL.

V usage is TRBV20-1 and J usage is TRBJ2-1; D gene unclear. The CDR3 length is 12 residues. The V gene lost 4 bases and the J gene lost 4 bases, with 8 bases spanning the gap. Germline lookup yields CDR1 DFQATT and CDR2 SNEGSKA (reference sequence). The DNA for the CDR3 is TGCAGTGCTACGGTCCGTTACAATGAGCAGTTCTTC. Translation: CSATVRYNEQFF.

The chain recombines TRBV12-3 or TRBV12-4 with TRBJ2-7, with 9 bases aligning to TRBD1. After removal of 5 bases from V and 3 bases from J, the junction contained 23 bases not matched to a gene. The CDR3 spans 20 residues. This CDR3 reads CASSPRGWDRVLSLNYEQYF. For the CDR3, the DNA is TGTGCCAGCAGTCCGCGGGGGTGGGACAGGGTGCTTAGTTTGAACTACGAGCAGTACTTC.